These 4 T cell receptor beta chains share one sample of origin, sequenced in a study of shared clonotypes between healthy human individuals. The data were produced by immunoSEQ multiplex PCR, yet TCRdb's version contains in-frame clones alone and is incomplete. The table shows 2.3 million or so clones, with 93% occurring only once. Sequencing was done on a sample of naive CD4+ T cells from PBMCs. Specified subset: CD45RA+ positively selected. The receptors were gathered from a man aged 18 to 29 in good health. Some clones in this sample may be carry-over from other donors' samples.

This chain's CDR3 is CASSRPGPAHQYF. The CDR3 DNA reads TGTGCCAGCAGTAGGCCGGGGCCCGCCCATCAGTACTTC. J is TRBJ2-7 and V is TRBV28, with D possibly being TRBD1 or TRBD2 (5 bases each). The germline CDR1 and CDR2 sequences are MDHEN and SYDVKM. The germline V and J ends were trimmed by 5 bases and 10 bases, with 18 bases remaining between them. The CDR3 loop spans 13 amino acids.

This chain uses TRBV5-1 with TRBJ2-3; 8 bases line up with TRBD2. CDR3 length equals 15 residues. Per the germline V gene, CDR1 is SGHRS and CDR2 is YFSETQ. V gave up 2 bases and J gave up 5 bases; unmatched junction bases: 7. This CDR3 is CASSFDGRAGDTQYF. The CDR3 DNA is TGCGCCAGCAGCTTTGACGGGAGGGCCGGAGATACGCAGTATTTT.

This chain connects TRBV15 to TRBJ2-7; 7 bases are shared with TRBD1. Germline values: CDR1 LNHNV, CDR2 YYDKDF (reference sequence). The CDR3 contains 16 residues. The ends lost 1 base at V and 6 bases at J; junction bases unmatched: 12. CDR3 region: CATSRGIDRARGEQYF. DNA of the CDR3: TGTGCCACCAGCAGAGGGATTGACAGGGCCAGAGGCGAGCAGTACTTC.

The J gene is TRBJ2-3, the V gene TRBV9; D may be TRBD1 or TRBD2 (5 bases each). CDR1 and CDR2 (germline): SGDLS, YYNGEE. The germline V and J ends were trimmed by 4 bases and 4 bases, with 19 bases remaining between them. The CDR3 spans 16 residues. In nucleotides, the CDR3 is TGTGCCAGCAGCACACGGGACCGTCTTGGCGCAGATACGCAGTATTTT. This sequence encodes CASSTRDRLGADTQYF.